The clone carrying this T cell receptor beta chain was detected only once. Its specificity is not known. The final CDR3 position lacks the conserved phenylalanine or tryptophan, pointing to a likely read error. The V gene's germline CDR1 is MGHDK and CDR2 SYGVNS. Unmatched junction bases numbered 4, after V lost 8 bases and J lost 4 bases. The CDR3 runs to 13 residues. Patients aged 18 to 65 with hyperthyroidism were newly diagnosed, with duration under 2 months. The TCR beta CDR3 regions underwent amplification using RNA transcripts as the source. During a first-round RT-PCR of the TCR CDR3, the HTBI primer set was used. TCRdb re-analysed the multiplex PCR reads in MiXCR, keeping a single row per CDR3 protein. The sample contains a few hundred thousand distinct CDR3 sequences, 15% of which appear only once. The data derive from a study of T cells in Graves' hyperthyroidism and ophthalmopathy. The study, taken as a whole, reports: Ophthalmopathy was identified by the model a median about six months ahead of onset.

This receptor was obtained from a woman younger than 45 with Graves' hyperthyroidism. Sequenced material: blood. V usage is TRBV25-1 and J usage is TRBJ1-2; TRBD1 matches 10 bases. The CDR3 region has the DNA TGTGCCAGCGGGACAGGGGATCTCTATGGCTACACCCTC. Amino acids: CASGTGDLYGYTL.